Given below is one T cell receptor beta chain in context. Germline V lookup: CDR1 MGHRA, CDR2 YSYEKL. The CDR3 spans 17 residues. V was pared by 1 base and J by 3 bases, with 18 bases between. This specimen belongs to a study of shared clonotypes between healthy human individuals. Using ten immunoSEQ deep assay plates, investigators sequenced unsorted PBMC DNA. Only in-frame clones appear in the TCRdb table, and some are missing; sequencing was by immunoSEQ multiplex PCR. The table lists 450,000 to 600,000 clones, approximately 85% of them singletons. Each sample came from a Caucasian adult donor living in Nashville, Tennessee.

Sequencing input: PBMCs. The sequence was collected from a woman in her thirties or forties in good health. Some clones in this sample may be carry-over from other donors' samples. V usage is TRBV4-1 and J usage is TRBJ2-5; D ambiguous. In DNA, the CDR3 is TGCGCCAGCAGCCAAGCCCGGATGGACCTGCGAGAAGAGACCCAGTACTTC. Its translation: CASSQARMDLREETQYF.